This TCR beta chain is drawn from a study of OX40 agonist ivuxolimab in advanced cancers. Study-level information: As their treatment, patients were administered ivuxolimab, an agonistic anti-OX40 (CD134) antibody.

This CDR3 spans 14 amino acids. Germline CDR1 and CDR2: MNHNS and SASEGT. Trimming shortened V by 6 bases and J by 0 bases, and 9 bases separated the two germline ends. Here immunoSEQ multiplex PCR was the method, and the copy in TCRdb shows in-frame clones only, minus some. This table has 90,000 to 120,000 clones, around 93% appearing once. The material sequenced was CD4+ or CD8+ T cells sorted from blood, taken in a trial of the OX40 agonist ivuxolimab. The source of this sequence is an adult with an advanced solid tumor such as melanoma, head and neck, liver or kidney cancer. The chain recombines TRBV6-1 with TRBJ1-5; D remains ambiguous. CDR3 residues: CASSVGYSNQPQHF. In DNA, the CDR3 is TGTGCCAGCAGCGTTGGGTATAGCAATCAGCCCCAGCATTTT.